The table lists the clone carrying this T cell receptor beta chain with a few counts. Its antigen remains unknown. TCR beta CDR3 regions were amplified from RNA transcripts. The TCR CDR3 first-round RT-PCR relied on the HTBI primer set. Via MiXCR, TCRdb re-called the multiplex PCR reads, giving one row per CDR3 protein. The sample includes approximately 400,000 distinct CDR3 sequences, about 14% seen only once; the top ten take around 20%. V was pared by 5 bases and J by 2 bases, with 8 bases of the junction left unmatched. The CDR3 is 15 residues long. Isolation of PBMCs was performed on around 10 ml fresh peripheral blood. The entry originates in a study of T cells in Graves' hyperthyroidism and ophthalmopathy. Regarding the study as a whole: Most thyroid clonotypes with frequency above 0.001 were detected in blood. Ophthalmopathy cases were set apart from stable hyperthyroidism by a 13 V-J model.

Specimen: blood. This TCR was recovered from a man younger than 40 with Graves' hyperthyroidism that later progressed to Graves' ophthalmopathy. This chain uses TRBV12-3 or TRBV12-4 with TRBJ2-7, with 8 bases matching TRBD1. The CDR3 spells CASSPDRVPPYEQYF. In nucleotides, the CDR3 is TGTGCCAGCAGTCCGGACAGGGTCCCACCCTACGAGCAGTACTTC.